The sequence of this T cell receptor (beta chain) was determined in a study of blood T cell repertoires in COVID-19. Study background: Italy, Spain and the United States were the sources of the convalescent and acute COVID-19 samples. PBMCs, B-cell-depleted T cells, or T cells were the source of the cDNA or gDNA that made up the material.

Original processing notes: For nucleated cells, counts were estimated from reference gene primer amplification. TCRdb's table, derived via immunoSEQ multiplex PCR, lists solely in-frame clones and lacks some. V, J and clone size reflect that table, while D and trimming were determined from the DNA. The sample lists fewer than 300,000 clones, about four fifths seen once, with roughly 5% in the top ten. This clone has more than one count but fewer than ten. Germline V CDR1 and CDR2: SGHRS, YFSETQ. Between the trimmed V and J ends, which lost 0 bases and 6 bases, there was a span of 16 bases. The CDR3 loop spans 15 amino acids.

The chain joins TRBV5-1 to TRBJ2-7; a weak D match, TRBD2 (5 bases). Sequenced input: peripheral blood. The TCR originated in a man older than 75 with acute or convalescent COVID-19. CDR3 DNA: TGCGCCAGCAGCTTGGATCCAGGCCTAGGGAGCGAGCAGTACTTC. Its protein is CASSLDPGLGSEQYF.